These T cell receptor beta chains were read from a single sample in a study of T cells in Graves' hyperthyroidism and ophthalmopathy. TCRdb called the multiplex PCR reads again in MiXCR, with one record for every CDR3 protein. In the table there are some 350,000 distinct CDR3 sequences, over 15% of which are singletons. The specimen was blood. The receptors come from a woman aged 18-29 years with Graves' hyperthyroidism. CDR3s include the opening cysteine and the closing phenylalanine or tryptophan. A D gene is named only where the DNA matches it firmly. Size values are once, few and many counts, or a class for expanded clones, and some rows have none.

length: 14; size: many; J: TRBJ2-2; D: .; V: TRBV5-1; CDR3: CASSARANTGELFF; DNA: TGCGCCAGCAGCGCTAGGGCGAACACCGGGGAGCTGTTTTTT
length: 15; size: .; J: TRBJ2-2; D: .; V: TRBV15; CDR3: CATRRDREDTGELFF; DNA: TGTGCCACCAGAAGAGACAGGGAGGACACCGGGGAGCTGTTTTTT
length: 15; size: few; J: TRBJ2-4; D: .; V: TRBV6-1; CDR3: CASSSLGLAKNIQYF; DNA: TGTGCCAGCAGCTCCCTTGGTTTGGCCAAAAACATTCAGTACTTC
length: 15; size: .; J: TRBJ1-2; D: .; V: TRBV29-1; CDR3: CSVANDPWGTYGYTF; DNA: TGCAGCGTTGCAAATGATCCATGGGGGACTTATGGCTACACCTTC
length: 13; size: many; J: TRBJ1-5; D: .; V: TRBV6-1; CDR3: CASSRDENQPQHF; DNA: TGTGCCAGCAGTCGGGACGAAAATCAGCCCCAGCATTTT
length: 16; size: .; J: TRBJ1-2; D: .; V: TRBV30; CDR3: CAWRRFGRSPADGYTF; DNA: TGTGCCTGGAGAAGGTTCGGACGGAGTCCGGCTGATGGCTACACCTTC
length: 13; size: many; J: TRBJ1-1; D: .; V: TRBV6-5; CDR3: CASSYSSRSEAFF; DNA: TGTGCCAGCAGTTACTCGTCCAGGAGTGAAGCTTTCTTT
length: 14; size: .; J: TRBJ2-7; D: .; V: TRBV28; CDR3: CASSSDSFSHEQYF; DNA: TGTGCCAGCAGTTCGGACTCGTTCTCCCACGAGCAGTACTTC
length: 15; size: many; J: TRBJ2-7; D: .; V: TRBV7-2; CDR3: CASSLRDGGAREQYF; DNA: TGTGCCAGCAGCTTACGTGACGGGGGAGCTAGGGAGCAGTACTTC
length: 16; size: many; J: TRBJ1-5; D: .; V: TRBV6-9; CDR3: CASSYSGGPANQPQHF; DNA: TGTGCCAGCAGTTATTCAGGAGGGCCGGCTAATCAGCCCCAGCATTTT
length: 14; size: few; J: TRBJ2-5; D: .; V: TRBV5-1; CDR3: CASSLGHHQETQYF; DNA: TGCGCCAGCAGCTTAGGACACCACCAAGAGACCCAGTACTTC
length: 14; size: many; J: TRBJ1-2; D: TRBD1; V: TRBV20-1; CDR3: CSARSGQGARGYTF; DNA: TGCAGTGCTAGATCCGGGCAGGGGGCTAGAGGCTACACCTTC
length: 12; size: few; J: TRBJ1-5; D: .; V: TRBV20-1; CDR3: CSAQVSNQPQHF; DNA: TGCAGTGCTCAGGTCAGCAATCAGCCCCAGCATTTT
length: 13; size: many; J: TRBJ1-2; D: .; V: TRBV5-1; CDR3: CASSPGPTGGYTF; DNA: TGCGCCAGCAGCCCGGGCCCGACTGGTGGCTACACCTTC
length: 11; size: many; J: TRBJ1-1; D: .; V: TRBV3-1; CDR3: CASSQVTEAFF; DNA: TGTGCCAGCAGCCAAGTCACTGAAGCTTTCTTT
length: 15; size: many; J: TRBJ1-2; D: .; V: TRBV15; CDR3: CATSREARTYYGYTF; DNA: TGTGCCACCAGCAGAGAGGCCCGGACGTACTATGGCTACACCTTC
length: 13; size: many; J: TRBJ1-1; D: .; V: TRBV30; CDR3: CAWSLAGNTEAFF; DNA: TGTGCCTGGAGCCTGGCTGGGAACACTGAAGCTTTCTTT
length: 15; size: .; J: TRBJ2-6; D: .; V: TRBV30; CDR3: CAWSYGGSGANVLTF; DNA: TGTGCCTGGAGTTACGGGGGCTCTGGGGCCAACGTCCTGACTTTC
length: 12; size: many; J: TRBJ1-2; D: .; V: TRBV30; CDR3: CAWSLGDYGYTF; DNA: TGTGCCTGGAGTTTGGGGGACTATGGCTACACCTTC
length: 14; size: many; J: TRBJ1-2; D: .; V: TRBV5-5; CDR3: CASTHFSRGGGYTF; DNA: TGTGCCAGCACCCACTTTTCCAGGGGTGGCGGCTACACCTTC
length: 12; size: .; J: TRBJ1-1; D: TRBD1; V: TRBV29-1; CDR3: CSDTGGLREAFF; DNA: TGCAGCGATACAGGGGGCCTACGTGAAGCTTTCTTT
length: 16; size: many; J: TRBJ2-7; D: TRBD2; V: TRBV27; CDR3: CASGPSWGLAWYEQYF; DNA: TGTGCCAGCGGCCCATCGTGGGGACTAGCGTGGTACGAGCAGTACTTC
length: 14; size: many; J: TRBJ2-2; D: TRBD1; V: TRBV6-4; CDR3: CASRKGGDTGELFF; DNA: TGTGCCAGTAGGAAAGGGGGCGACACCGGGGAGCTGTTTTTT
length: 13; size: many; J: TRBJ2-7; D: .; V: TRBV14; CDR3: CASSQTGTYEQYF; DNA: TGTGCCAGCAGCCAGACAGGTACCTACGAGCAGTACTTC
length: 15; size: many; J: TRBJ2-7; D: .; V: TRBV11-2; CDR3: CASSSRGDISYEQYF; DNA: TGTGCCAGCAGCTCTCGCGGGGACATCTCCTACGAGCAGTACTTC
length: 18; size: many; J: TRBJ2-2; D: TRBD1; V: TRBV24-1; CDR3: CATSSSGTAGGSTGELFF; DNA: TGTGCCACCAGCTCCTCCGGGACAGCTGGTGGGAGCACCGGGGAGCTGTTTTTT
length: 15; size: many; J: TRBJ2-5; D: .; V: TRBV3-1; CDR3: CASSQGWGPQETQYF; DNA: TGTGCCAGCAGCCAAGGGTGGGGTCCCCAAGAGACCCAGTACTTC
length: 14; size: few; J: TRBJ1-1; D: .; V: TRBV3-1; CDR3: CASSQDPGNTEAFF; DNA: TGTGCCAGCAGCCAAGACCCAGGGAACACTGAAGCTTTCTTT
length: 16; size: many; J: TRBJ2-7; D: TRBD1; V: TRBV6-1; CDR3: CASSEMPGTGLDEQYF; DNA: TGTGCCAGCAGTGAGATGCCCGGGACAGGGTTGGACGAGCAGTACTTC
length: 17; size: many; J: TRBJ1-1; D: .; V: TRBV24-1; CDR3: CATSLLGPYYTRAEAFF; DNA: TGTGCCACCAGCTTACTGGGACCGTATTATACTCGCGCTGAAGCTTTCTTT
length: 14; size: .; J: TRBJ1-1; D: .; V: TRBV7-9; CDR3: CASRGGGMNTEAFF; DNA: TGTGCCAGCCGCGGGGGGGGAATGAACACTGAAGCTTTCTTT
length: 15; size: many; J: TRBJ2-7; D: .; V: TRBV7-2; CDR3: CASSPTGGASYEQYF; DNA: TGTGCCAGCAGCCCAACAGGAGGCGCCTCCTACGAGCAGTACTTC
length: 14; size: many; J: TRBJ2-7; D: TRBD2; V: TRBV5-1; CDR3: CASRLAGGLNEQYF; DNA: TGCGCCAGCAGACTAGCGGGGGGGCTGAACGAGCAGTACTTC
length: 13; size: few; J: TRBJ1-1; D: TRBD1; V: TRBV6-5; CDR3: CASSSLGQEEAFF; DNA: TGTGCCAGCAGTTCCCTGGGACAGGAAGAAGCTTTCTTT
length: 15; size: .; J: TRBJ1-5; D: .; V: TRBV15; CDR3: CATSRDRGGIQPQHF; DNA: TGTGCCACCAGCAGAGATCGGGGGGGGATTCAGCCCCAGCATTTT
length: 13; size: .; J: TRBJ1-1; D: .; V: TRBV30; CDR3: CAWSVSENTEAFF; DNA: TGTGCCTGGAGTGTATCCGAGAACACTGAAGCTTTCTTT
length: 14; size: many; J: TRBJ2-2; D: .; V: TRBV12-3/TRBV12-4; CDR3: CASTPRGNTGELFF; DNA: TGTGCCAGCACCCCCCGGGGCAACACCGGGGAGCTGTTTTTT
length: 13; size: many; J: TRBJ1-2; D: .; V: TRBV6-1; CDR3: CASSGQLNYGYTF; DNA: TGTGCCAGCAGTGGGCAACTTAACTATGGCTACACCTTC
length: 15; size: few; J: TRBJ2-7; D: TRBD1; V: TRBV7-3; CDR3: CASSPAPGTGYEQYF; DNA: TGTGCCAGCAGCCCCGCACCCGGGACAGGGTACGAGCAGTACTTC
length: 14; size: many; J: TRBJ1-5; D: .; V: TRBV28; CDR3: CASSFRLTVEPQHF; DNA: TGTGCCAGCAGTTTTCGGCTGACCGTAGAGCCCCAGCATTTT
length: 13; size: many; J: TRBJ1-1; D: .; V: TRBV7-7; CDR3: CASSEDWNTEAFF; DNA: TGTGCTAGCAGCGAAGACTGGAACACTGAAGCTTTCTTT
length: 14; size: .; J: TRBJ1-1; D: TRBD1; V: TRBV6-1; CDR3: CASSPGTGPTEAFF; DNA: TGTGCCAGCAGTCCCGGGACAGGGCCCACTGAAGCTTTCTTT
length: 12; size: many; J: TRBJ1-1; D: .; V: TRBV29-1; CDR3: CSVTRGGTEAFF; DNA: TGCAGCGTCACCAGGGGAGGGACTGAAGCTTTCTTT
length: 15; size: few; J: TRBJ1-1; D: .; V: TRBV4-1; CDR3: CASSQEMDQGTEAFF; DNA: TGCGCCAGCAGCCAAGAAATGGACCAGGGCACTGAAGCTTTCTTT
length: 14; size: few; J: TRBJ2-7; D: .; V: TRBV6-5; CDR3: CASSLRQGNDEQYF; DNA: TGTGCCAGCAGTTTGAGGCAGGGGAACGACGAGCAGTACTTC
length: 15; size: many; J: TRBJ1-5; D: .; V: TRBV10-2; CDR3: CASSSPSSGNQPQHF; DNA: TGCGCCAGCAGCTCTCCTTCCTCGGGCAATCAGCCCCAGCATTTT
length: 13; size: many; J: TRBJ1-1; D: .; V: TRBV20-1; CDR3: CSANSLGGPGAFF; DNA: TGCAGTGCTAACTCCCTAGGAGGGCCCGGAGCTTTCTTT
length: 12; size: many; J: TRBJ1-1; D: .; V: TRBV19; CDR3: CASKDGNTEAFF; DNA: TGTGCCAGTAAGGACGGGAACACTGAAGCTTTCTTT
length: 15; size: few; J: TRBJ2-3; D: TRBD2; V: TRBV12-3/TRBV12-4; CDR3: CASSTSGGATDTQYF; DNA: TGTGCCAGCAGCACTAGCGGGGGGGCAACAGATACGCAGTATTTT
length: 15; size: many; J: TRBJ2-7; D: TRBD2; V: TRBV5-1; CDR3: CASSLRTSGGYEQYF; DNA: TGCGCCAGCAGCTTGAGGACTAGCGGGGGGTACGAGCAGTACTTC
length: 18; size: .; J: TRBJ2-5; D: TRBD2; V: TRBV4-1; CDR3: CASSQDRGLAGLVETQYF; DNA: TGCGCCAGCAGCCAAGATAGGGGACTAGCGGGGCTGGTGGAGACCCAGTACTTC
length: 12; size: many; J: TRBJ2-5; D: .; V: TRBV30; CDR3: CAWSVGGETQYF; DNA: TGTGCCTGGAGTGTAGGCGGAGAGACCCAGTACTTC
length: 17; size: many; J: TRBJ1-5; D: TRBD1; V: TRBV27; CDR3: CASSLLGTGYNNQPQHF; DNA: TGTGCCAGCAGTTTATTGGGGACAGGGTACAACAATCAGCCCCAGCATTTT
length: 16; size: many; J: TRBJ1-1; D: .; V: TRBV29-1; CDR3: CSVWGSVFGMNTEAFF; DNA: TGCAGCGTTTGGGGGTCGGTCTTCGGTATGAACACTGAAGCTTTCTTT
length: 14; size: .; J: TRBJ2-2; D: .; V: TRBV9; CDR3: CASSVGGDTGELFF; DNA: TGTGCCAGCAGCGTAGGAGGGGACACCGGGGAGCTGTTTTTT
length: 15; size: many; J: TRBJ2-7; D: TRBD2; V: TRBV7-6; CDR3: CASSLGGGISYEQYF; DNA: TGTGCCAGCAGCTTAGGGGGGGGTATATCTTACGAGCAGTACTTC